This T cell receptor beta chain was captured in a study of early T cells in non-severe SARS-CoV-2 infection (dated by TCRdb to about 2021). Regarding the study in general: Because TCR sequencing relied on bulk RNA taken from unsorted whole blood, pairing of alpha and beta chains was not possible.

Library preparation used 5' RACE. TCRdb lists the instrument as NextSeq 500. Unique molecular identifiers were attached to individual cDNA molecules in the TCR library protocol so that sequencing error and PCR bias could be corrected. Sequencing covered both TCR alpha and beta chains, and within each sample the abundances of alpha and beta sequences were tightly co-correlated. The paper's data handling went like this. V gene, J gene and CDR3 annotation of TCR sequences was performed with Decombinator V4. Expanded TCRs were defined as changing significantly between any two time points under a Poisson model with p below 0.0001. TCR abundances were normalised to the total number of TCRs sequenced in each sample and reported as counts per million. VDJdb, accessed 1 November 2021, was searched for CMV, EBV and SARS-CoV-2 annotated TCRs, excluding TCRs annotated for multiple antigens. The public reads were reanalyzed by TCRdb: fastp trimming at Q25, MiXCR alignment, in-frame beta chains only. Under each unique CDR3 protein, matching rows form one entry showing the most common genes and DNA. These V and J calls are TCRdb output, not the study's own analysis. In all, the sample holds around 26,000 distinct CDR3 sequences, and 4% to 4.5% of those were seen once. Approximately 6.2% of the sample is held by the ten biggest clonotypes.

Set within a cohort of healthcare workers in London, UK, this nested case-control study involved weekly PCR testing of nasopharyngeal swabs along with blood sampling. Between 23 and 31 March 2020, the week of the UK lockdown, healthcare workers were enrolled and then followed up weekly for as long as 16 weeks. This clonotype was detected ten times or more. It lacks a known antigen. There are no base qualities to consult, and no much larger clone falls within one base. What the study reported, not specific to this receptor: VDJdb matching was skewed toward anti-spike CD8 responses and likely underestimated virus-specific expansions by missing private and CD4 specificities.

This TCR was sampled from an adult who was a healthcare worker with PCR-confirmed SARS-CoV-2 infection or an uninfected control (not recorded which). The sequenced sample consisted of whole blood.

DNA sequence: TGCAGCGCCTTAGCGGGAGCCGGGGAGCTGTTTTTT. Protein translation: CSALAGAGELFF. The chain is made from TRBV29-1 and TRBJ2-2; 9 central nucleotides agree with TRBD2. The germline V and J ends show losses of 7 bases and 6 bases respectively, and no gene match explains 3 bases of the junction. The germline V gene specifies SQVTM as CDR1 and ANQGSEA as CDR2. The cysteine opens and the phenylalanine closes a CDR3 of 12 amino acids. The sequence is cut down to CDR3 DNA, 36 bases in frame from base 1.